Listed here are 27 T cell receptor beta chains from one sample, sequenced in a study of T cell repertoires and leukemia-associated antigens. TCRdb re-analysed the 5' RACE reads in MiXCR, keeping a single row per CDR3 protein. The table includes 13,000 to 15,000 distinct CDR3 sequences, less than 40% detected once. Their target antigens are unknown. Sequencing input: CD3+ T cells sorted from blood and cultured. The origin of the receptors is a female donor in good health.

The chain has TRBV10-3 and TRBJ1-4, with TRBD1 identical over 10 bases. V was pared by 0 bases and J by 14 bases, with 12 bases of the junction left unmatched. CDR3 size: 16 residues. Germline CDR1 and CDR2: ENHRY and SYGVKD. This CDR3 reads CAISESRTGGDEELFF. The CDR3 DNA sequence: TGTGCCATCAGTGAGTCGCGGACAGGGGGTGATGAAGAGCTGTTTTTT.

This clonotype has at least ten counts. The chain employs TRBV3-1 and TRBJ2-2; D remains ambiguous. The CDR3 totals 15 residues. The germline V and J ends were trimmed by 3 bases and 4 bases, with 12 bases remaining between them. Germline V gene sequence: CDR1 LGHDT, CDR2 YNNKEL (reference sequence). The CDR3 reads CASSQVNAVTGELFF. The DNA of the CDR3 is TGTGCCAGCAGCCAGGTTAATGCGGTCACCGGGGAGCTGTTTTTT.

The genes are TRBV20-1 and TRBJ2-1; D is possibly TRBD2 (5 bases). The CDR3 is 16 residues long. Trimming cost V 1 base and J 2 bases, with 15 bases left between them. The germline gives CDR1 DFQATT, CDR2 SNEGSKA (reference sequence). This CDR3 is CSARGLLVIPYNEQFF. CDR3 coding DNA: TGCAGTGCTAGAGGCCTACTAGTAATCCCCTACAATGAGCAGTTCTTC.

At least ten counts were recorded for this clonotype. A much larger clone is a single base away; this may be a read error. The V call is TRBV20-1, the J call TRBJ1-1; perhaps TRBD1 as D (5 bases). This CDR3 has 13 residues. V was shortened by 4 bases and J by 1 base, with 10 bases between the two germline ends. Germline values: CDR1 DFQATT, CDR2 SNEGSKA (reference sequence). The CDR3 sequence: CSAKGGTNTEAFF. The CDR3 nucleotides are TGCAGTGCTAAGGGAGGGACGAACACTGAAGCTTTCTTT.

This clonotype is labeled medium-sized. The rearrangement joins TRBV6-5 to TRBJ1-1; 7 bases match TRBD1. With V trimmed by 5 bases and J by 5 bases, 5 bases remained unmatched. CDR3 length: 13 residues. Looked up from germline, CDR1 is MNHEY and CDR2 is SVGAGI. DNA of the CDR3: TGTGCCAGCAGTCCAGACAGGGATACTGAAGCTTTCTTT. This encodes CASSPDRDTEAFF.

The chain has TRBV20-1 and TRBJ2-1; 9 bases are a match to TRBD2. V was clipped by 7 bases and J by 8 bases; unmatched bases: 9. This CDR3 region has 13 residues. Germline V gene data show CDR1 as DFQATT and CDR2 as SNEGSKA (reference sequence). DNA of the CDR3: TGCAGTGTCCCCCCTAGCGGGGCCTATGAGCAGTTCTTC. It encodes CSVPPSGAYEQFF.

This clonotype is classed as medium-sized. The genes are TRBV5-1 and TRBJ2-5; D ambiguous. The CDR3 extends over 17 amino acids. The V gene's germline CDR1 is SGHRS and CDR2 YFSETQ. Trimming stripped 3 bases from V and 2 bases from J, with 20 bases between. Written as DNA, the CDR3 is TGCGCCAGCAGCTACCGGATGGCCCAAGCGAAGCAAGAGACCCAGTACTTC. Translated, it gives CASSYRMAQAKQETQYF.

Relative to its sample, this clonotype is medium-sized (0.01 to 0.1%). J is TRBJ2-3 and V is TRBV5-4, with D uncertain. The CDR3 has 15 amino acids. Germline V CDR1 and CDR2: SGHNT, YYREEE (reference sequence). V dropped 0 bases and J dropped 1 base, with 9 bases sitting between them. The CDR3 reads CASSLDRRGTDTQYF. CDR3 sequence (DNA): TGTGCCAGCAGCTTGGATAGGAGAGGCACAGATACGCAGTATTTT. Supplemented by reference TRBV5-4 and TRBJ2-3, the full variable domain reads ETGVTQSPTHLIKTRGQQVTLRCSSQSGHNTVSWYQQALGQGPQFIFQYYREEENGRGNFPPRFSGLQFPNYSSELNVNALELDDSALYLCASSLDRRGTDTQYFGPGTRLTVL.

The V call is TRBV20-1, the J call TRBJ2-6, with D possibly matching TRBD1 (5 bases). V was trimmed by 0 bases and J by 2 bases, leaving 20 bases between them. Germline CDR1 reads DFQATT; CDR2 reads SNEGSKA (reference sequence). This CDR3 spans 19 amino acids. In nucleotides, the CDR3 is TGCAGTGCTAGAGATAATCGTCTGGGGCGCTTGACTGGGGCCAACGTCCTGACTTTC. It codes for CSARDNRLGRLTGANVLTF.

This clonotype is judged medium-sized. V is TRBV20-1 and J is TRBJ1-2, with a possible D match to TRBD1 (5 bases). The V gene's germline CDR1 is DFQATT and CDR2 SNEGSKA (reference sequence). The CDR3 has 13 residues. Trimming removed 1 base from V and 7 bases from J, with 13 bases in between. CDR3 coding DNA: TGCAGTGCTAGAGGAGCTGGGGCGGTTGGCTACACCTTC. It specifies CSARGAGAVGYTF.

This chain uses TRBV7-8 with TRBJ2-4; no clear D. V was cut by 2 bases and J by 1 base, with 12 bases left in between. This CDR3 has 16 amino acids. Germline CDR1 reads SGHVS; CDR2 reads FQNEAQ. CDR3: CASSLSWATAKNIQYF. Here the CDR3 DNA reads TGTGCCAGCAGCTTATCGTGGGCGACCGCCAAAAACATTCAGTACTTC.

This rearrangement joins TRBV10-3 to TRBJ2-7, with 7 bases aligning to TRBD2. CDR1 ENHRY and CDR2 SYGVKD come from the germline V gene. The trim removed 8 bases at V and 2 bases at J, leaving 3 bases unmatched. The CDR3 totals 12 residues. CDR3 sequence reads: CAIGRVAYEQYF. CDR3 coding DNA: TGTGCCATCGGGAGGGTTGCCTACGAGCAGTACTTC.

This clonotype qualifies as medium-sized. This chain's CDR3 is CASSDGVLYEQYF. CDR3 nucleotides: TGTGCCAGCAGTGACGGGGTATTGTACGAGCAGTACTTC. The V gene is TRBV2, the J gene TRBJ2-7; TRBD2 might be the D (5 bases). The germline CDR1 and CDR2 sequences are SNHLY and FYNNEI. V was clipped by 3 bases and J by 4 bases, with 10 bases between them. The CDR3 covers 13 residues.

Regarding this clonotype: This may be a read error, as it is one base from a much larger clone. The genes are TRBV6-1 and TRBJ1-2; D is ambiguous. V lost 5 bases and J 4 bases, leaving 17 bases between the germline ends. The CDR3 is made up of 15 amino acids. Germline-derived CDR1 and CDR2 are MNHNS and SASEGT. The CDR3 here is CASSSWAGDPYGYTF. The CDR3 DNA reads TGTGCCAGCAGTTCTTGGGCAGGCGACCCCTATGGCTACACCTTC.

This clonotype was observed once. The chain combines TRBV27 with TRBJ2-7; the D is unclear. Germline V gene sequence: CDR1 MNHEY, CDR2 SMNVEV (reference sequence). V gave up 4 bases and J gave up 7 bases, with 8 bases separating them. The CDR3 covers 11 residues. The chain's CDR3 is CASSSNCEQYF. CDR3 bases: TGTGCCAGCAGTTCCAACTGTGAGCAGTACTTC.

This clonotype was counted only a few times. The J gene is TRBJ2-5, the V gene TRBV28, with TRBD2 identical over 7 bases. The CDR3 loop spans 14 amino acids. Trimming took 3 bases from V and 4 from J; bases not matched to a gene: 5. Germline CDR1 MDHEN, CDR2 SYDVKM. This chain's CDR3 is CASSLAGETETQYF. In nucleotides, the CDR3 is TGTGCCAGCAGTTTGGCGGGAGAGACAGAGACCCAGTACTTC.

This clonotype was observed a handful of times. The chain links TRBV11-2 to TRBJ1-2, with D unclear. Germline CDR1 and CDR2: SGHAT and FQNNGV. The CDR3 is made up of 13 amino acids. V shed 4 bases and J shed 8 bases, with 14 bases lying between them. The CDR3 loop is CASSSLATWGYTF. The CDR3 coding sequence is TGTGCCAGCAGCTCCCTCGCGACCTGGGGCTACACCTTC.

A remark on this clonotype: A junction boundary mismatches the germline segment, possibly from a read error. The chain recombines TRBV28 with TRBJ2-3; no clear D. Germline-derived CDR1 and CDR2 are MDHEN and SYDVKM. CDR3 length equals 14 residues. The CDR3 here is CASSFLSGTDMQYF. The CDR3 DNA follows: TGTGCCAGCAGTTTCCTATCCGGTACAGATATGCAGTATTTT.

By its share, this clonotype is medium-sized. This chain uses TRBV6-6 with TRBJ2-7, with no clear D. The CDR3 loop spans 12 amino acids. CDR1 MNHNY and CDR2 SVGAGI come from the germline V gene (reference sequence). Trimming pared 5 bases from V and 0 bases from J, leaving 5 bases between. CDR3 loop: CASSPSSYEQYF. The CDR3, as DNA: TGTGCCAGCAGTCCCAGCTCCTACGAGCAGTACTTC.

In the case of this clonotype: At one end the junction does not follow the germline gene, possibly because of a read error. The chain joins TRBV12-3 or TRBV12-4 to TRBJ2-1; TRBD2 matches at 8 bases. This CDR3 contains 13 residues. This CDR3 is CASSSGLVHEQFF. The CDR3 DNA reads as TGCGCCAGCAGCTCGGGACTAGTCCATGAGCAGTTCTTC.

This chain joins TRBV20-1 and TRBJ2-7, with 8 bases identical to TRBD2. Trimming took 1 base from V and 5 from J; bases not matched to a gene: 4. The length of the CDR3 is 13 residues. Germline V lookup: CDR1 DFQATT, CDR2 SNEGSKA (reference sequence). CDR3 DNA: TGCAGTGCTAGAGGAGGAGCGGGAGACGAGCAGTACTTC. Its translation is CSARGGAGDEQYF.

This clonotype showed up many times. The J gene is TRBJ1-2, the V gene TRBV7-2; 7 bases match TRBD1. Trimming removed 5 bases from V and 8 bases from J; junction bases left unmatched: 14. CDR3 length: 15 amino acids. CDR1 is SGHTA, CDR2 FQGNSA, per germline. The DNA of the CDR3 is TGTGCCAGCAGCCCATCGACAGGGAGTTATCTAGGCTACACCTTC. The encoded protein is CASSPSTGSYLGYTF.

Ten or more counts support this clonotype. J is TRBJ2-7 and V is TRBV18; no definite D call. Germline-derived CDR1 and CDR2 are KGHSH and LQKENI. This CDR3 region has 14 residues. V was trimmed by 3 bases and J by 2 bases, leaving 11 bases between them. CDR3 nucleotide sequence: TGTGCCAGCTCACCTCTCGGCGTAACCTACGAGCAGTACTTC. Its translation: CASSPLGVTYEQYF.

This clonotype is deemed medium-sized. This CDR3 is CASSLEGLAGGPFKQYF. The CDR3, as DNA: TGCGCCAGCAGCTTGGAGGGACTAGCGGGAGGGCCGTTCAAGCAGTACTTC. The genes are TRBV5-1 and TRBJ2-7, with TRBD2 identical over 16 bases. Germline V gene sequence: CDR1 SGHRS, CDR2 YFSETQ. V lost 0 bases, J lost 8 bases, and 8 bases stayed unmatched. CDR3 size: 17 residues.

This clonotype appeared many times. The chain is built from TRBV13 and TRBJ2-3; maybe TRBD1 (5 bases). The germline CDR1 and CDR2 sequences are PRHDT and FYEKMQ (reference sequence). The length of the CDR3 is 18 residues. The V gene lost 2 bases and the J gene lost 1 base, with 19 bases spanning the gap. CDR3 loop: CASSLRRRGVVGTDTQYF. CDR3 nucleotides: TGTGCCAGCAGCTTACGCAGAAGGGGCGTTGTGGGCACAGATACGCAGTATTTT.

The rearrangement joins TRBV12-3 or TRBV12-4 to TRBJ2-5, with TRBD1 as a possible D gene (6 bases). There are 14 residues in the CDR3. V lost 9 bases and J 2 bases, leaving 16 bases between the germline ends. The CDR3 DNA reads TGTGCCAGTAAACTAGGGGGACCTCAAGAGACCCAGTACTTC. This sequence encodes CASKLGGPQETQYF.

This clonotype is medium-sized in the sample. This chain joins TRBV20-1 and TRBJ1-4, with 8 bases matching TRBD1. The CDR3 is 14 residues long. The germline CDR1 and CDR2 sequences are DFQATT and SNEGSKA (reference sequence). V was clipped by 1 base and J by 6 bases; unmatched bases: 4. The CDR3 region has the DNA TGCAGTGCTAGAGGAGGACAGGGTTATGAAAAACTGTTTTTT. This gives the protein CSARGGQGYEKLFF.